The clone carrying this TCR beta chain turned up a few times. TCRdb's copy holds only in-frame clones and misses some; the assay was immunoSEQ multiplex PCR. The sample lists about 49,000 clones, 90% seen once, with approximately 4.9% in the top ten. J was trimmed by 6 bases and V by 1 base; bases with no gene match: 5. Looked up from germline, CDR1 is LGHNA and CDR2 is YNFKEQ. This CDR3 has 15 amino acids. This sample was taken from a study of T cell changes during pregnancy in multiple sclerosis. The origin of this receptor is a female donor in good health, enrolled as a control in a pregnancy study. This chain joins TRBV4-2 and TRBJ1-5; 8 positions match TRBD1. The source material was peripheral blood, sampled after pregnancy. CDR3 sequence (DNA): TGTGCCAGCAGCCAAGGCCAGGGGGCAATTCAGCCCCAGCATTTT. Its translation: CASSQGQGAIQPQHF.